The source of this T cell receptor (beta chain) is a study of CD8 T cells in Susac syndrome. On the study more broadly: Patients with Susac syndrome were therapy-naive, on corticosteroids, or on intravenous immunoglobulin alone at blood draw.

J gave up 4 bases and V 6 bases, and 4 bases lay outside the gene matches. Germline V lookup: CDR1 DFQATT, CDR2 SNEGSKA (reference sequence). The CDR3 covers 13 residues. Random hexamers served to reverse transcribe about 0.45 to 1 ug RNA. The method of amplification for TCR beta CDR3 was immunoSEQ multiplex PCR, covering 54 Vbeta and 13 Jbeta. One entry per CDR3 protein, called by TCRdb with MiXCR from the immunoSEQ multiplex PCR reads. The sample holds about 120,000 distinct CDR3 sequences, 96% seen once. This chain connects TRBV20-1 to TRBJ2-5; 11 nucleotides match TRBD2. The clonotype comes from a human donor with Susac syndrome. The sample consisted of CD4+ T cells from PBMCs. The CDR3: CSAKLAGVETQYF. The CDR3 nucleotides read TGCAGTGCAAAACTAGCGGGAGTAGAGACCCAGTACTTC.